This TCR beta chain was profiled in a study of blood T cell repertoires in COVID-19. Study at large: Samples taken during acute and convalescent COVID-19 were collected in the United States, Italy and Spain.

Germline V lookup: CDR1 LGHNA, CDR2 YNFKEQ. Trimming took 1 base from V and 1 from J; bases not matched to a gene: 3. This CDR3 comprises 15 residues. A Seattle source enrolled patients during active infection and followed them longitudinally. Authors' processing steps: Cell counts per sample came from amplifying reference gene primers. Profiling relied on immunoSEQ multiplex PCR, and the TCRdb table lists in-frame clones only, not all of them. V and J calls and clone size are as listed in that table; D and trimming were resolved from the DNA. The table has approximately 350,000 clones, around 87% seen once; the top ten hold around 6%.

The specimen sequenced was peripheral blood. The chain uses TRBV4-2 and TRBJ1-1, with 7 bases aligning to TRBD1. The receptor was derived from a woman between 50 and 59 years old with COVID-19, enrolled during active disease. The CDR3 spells CASSQAGTANTEAFF. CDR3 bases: TGTGCCAGCAGCCAAGCCGGGACAGCGAACACTGAAGCTTTCTTT.